One sample yielded the 22 T cell receptor beta chains listed below, sequenced in a study of graft-versus-host responses after intestinal transplantation. The data were produced by immunoSEQ multiplex PCR, yet TCRdb's version contains in-frame clones alone and is incomplete. The sample carries 80,000 or so clones, 92% recorded once. The sample in question was PBMCs, obtained 98 days after intestinal transplantation. The receptors were sampled from a human patient who received an intestinal transplant, so some T cells may come from the graft donor.

This chain links TRBV27 with TRBJ1-1; D is undetermined. V lost 5 bases to trimming and J lost 4 bases, with 17 bases between them. The CDR3 length is 15 residues. Germline V gene data show CDR1 as MNHEY and CDR2 as SMNVEV (reference sequence). In DNA form, the CDR3 reads TGTGCCAGCAGTCCAATATATGGACGGGGCACTGAAGCTTTCTTT. It yields the protein CASSPIYGRGTEAFF.

V is TRBV7-9 and J is TRBJ1-3; the D is unclear. Germline V gene data show CDR1 as SEHNR and CDR2 as FQNEAQ (reference sequence). This CDR3 contains 17 residues. The V and J ends lost 1 base and 2 bases respectively, with 15 bases between them. The CDR3: CASSLGSWTTAGNTIYF. The CDR3 DNA follows: TGTGCCAGCAGCTTAGGATCCTGGACGACCGCTGGAAACACCATATATTTT.

The gene calls are TRBV5-6 and TRBJ1-6; D gene unclear. The V gene lost 4 bases and the J gene lost 7 bases, with 15 bases spanning the gap. Germline CDR1 SGHDT, CDR2 YYEEEE. This CDR3 spans 15 amino acids. CDR3 sequence (DNA): TGTGCCAGCAGCGCGGACTCTGTTAACAATTCACCCCTCCACTTT. This encodes CASSADSVNNSPLHF.

The chain's CDR3 is CASSFEGAYGYTF. The CDR3 region has the DNA TGTGCCAGCAGTTTTGAGGGGGCCTATGGCTACACCTTC. The J gene is TRBJ1-2, the V gene TRBV6-5, with TRBD1 matching over 7 bases. The junction had 3 bases not matched to a gene; V was cut back by 4 bases and J by 4 bases. Germline-derived CDR1 and CDR2 are MNHEY and SVGAGI. The length of the CDR3 is 13 residues.

The rearrangement links TRBV2 to TRBJ1-2; D is unclear. Trimming took off 1 base at V and 3 bases at J, with 6 bases between the two ends. Germline assignment: CDR1 SNHLY and CDR2 FYNNEI. The CDR3 has 13 residues. CDR3 sequence reads: CASSEGTDYGYTF. The CDR3 bases are TGTGCCAGCAGTGAAGGGACGGACTATGGCTACACCTTC.

This clone was detected only a few times. The missing conserved phenylalanine or tryptophan at the end of this CDR3 makes a read error likely. The DNA is omitted, as the CDR3 cannot be located on it reliably, and the CDR3 follows TCRdb's listing. This chain joins TRBV10-1 and TRBJ1-2. Germline V gene lookup returns CDR1 WNHNN and CDR2 SYGVQD (reference sequence). Ends included, the CDR3 has 10 residues. CDR3: CASSEEQEIL.

The chain links TRBV7-3 to TRBJ2-1; 8 positions match TRBD2. This CDR3 spans 17 amino acids. After removal of 7 bases from V and 8 bases from J, the junction contained 19 bases not matched to a gene. Per germline, CDR1 SGHTA and CDR2 FQGTGA. The CDR3 DNA follows: TGTGCCAGCACCCTAGCCGGGGGGGCATTTGTAGTTGATGAGCAGTTCTTC. It specifies CASTLAGGAFVVDEQFF.

The chain links TRBV7-3 to TRBJ2-3, with D possibly matching TRBD2 (6 bases). This CDR3 is built from 15 residues. Germline assignment: CDR1 SGHTA and CDR2 FQGTGA. V lost 5 bases, J lost 4 bases, and 16 bases lay in between. CDR3 DNA sequence: TGTGCCAGCAGCCCGCGACTAGGAGGGGCAGATACGCAGTATTTT. Amino acids: CASSPRLGGADTQYF.

The chain's CDR3 is CASSHLAGSQETQYF. The CDR3 nucleotides read TGTGCCAGTAGTCACCTAGCGGGGTCGCAAGAGACCCAGTACTTC. The gene calls are TRBV19 and TRBJ2-5; 9 bases fit TRBD2. This CDR3 is 15 amino acids long. Germline trimming cut 5 bases from V and 2 bases from J; bases unmatched to any gene: 6. Germline V gene lookup returns CDR1 LNHDA and CDR2 SQIVND (reference sequence).

The rearrangement uses TRBV7-6 and TRBJ1-1; TRBD1 agrees at 10 bases. V lost 5 bases to trimming and J lost 6 bases; unmatched junction nucleotides: 6. In germline, CDR1 is SGHVS, CDR2 FNYEAQ. CDR3 length equals 14 residues. This CDR3 reads CASSSLTGGPEAFF. The CDR3 nucleotides are TGTGCCAGCAGCAGCCTGACAGGGGGCCCTGAAGCTTTCTTT. Drawing the rest from reference TRBV7-6 and TRBJ1-1, the complete variable domain is GAGVSQSPRYKVTKRGQDVALRCDPISGHVSLYWYRQALGQGPEFLTYFNYEAQQDKSGLPNDRFSAERPEGSISTLTIQRTEQRDSAMYRCASSSLTGGPEAFFGQGTRLTVV.

The rearrangement uses TRBV25-1 and TRBJ1-1; D remains unclear. Germline CDR1 is MGHDK and CDR2 is SYGVNS. There are 15 residues in the CDR3. The ends were cut back, 1 base at V and 1 base at J, with 10 bases in the middle. The CDR3 DNA reads TGTGCCAGCAGTGAATTGGTGGGATCGAACACTGAAGCTTTCTTT. Translated, it gives CASSELVGSNTEAFF.

The V and J genes are TRBV7-2 and TRBJ1-4, with TRBD1 matching over 7 bases. V was clipped by 2 bases and J by 7 bases; unmatched bases: 7. The CDR3 length is 15 residues. CDR1 and CDR2 from the germline V gene are SGHTA and FQGNSA. Here the CDR3 DNA reads TGTGCCAGCAGCTTACTGGCTGGGACAGCTGAAAAACTGTTTTTT. Encoded protein: CASSLLAGTAEKLFF.

The chain joins TRBV5-4 to TRBJ2-5; 7 bases are shared with TRBD1. V shed 2 bases and J 5 bases; nucleotides not matched to a gene: 6. The CDR3 has 14 amino acids. Looked up from germline, CDR1 is SGHNT and CDR2 is YYREEE (reference sequence). The CDR3 DNA sequence: TGTGCCAGCAGCTTTTACAGGGGATGGGAGACCCAGTACTTC. Amino acid sequence: CASSFYRGWETQYF.

The chain carries TRBV7-6 and TRBJ2-1; D is possibly TRBD1 (6 bases). The germline V gene has CDR1 SGHVS and CDR2 FNYEAQ. This CDR3 spans 16 amino acids. Deletions cut 2 bases from V and 0 bases from J, with 11 bases between. CDR3 nucleotide sequence: TGTGCCAGCAGCTTAAAGGGGGACCCCTCCTACAATGAGCAGTTCTTC. This encodes CASSLKGDPSYNEQFF.

The CDR3 DNA is TGTGCCAGTAGTATCGAAACAGCGGGAGATTGGGATACGCAGTATTTT. Translating it yields CASSIETAGDWDTQYF. The gene calls are TRBV19 and TRBJ2-3; 8 bases are shared with TRBD2. Germline CDR1 is LNHDA and CDR2 is SQIVND (reference sequence). After removal of 3 bases from V and 6 bases from J, the junction contained 11 bases not matched to a gene. This CDR3 region has 16 residues. Together with reference TRBV19 and TRBJ2-3, the CDR3 gives the full variable domain: DGGITQSPKYLFRKEGQNVTLSCEQNLNHDAMYWYRQDPGQGLRLIYYSQIVNDFQKGDIAEGYSVSREKKESFPLTVTSAQKNPTAFYLCASSIETAGDWDTQYFGPGTRLTVL.

The chain is built from TRBV9 and TRBJ2-4; TRBD2 matches at 13 bases. This CDR3 contains 16 residues. Germline CDR1 reads SGDLS; CDR2 reads YYNGEE. The V gene end was trimmed by 5 bases and the J gene end by 9 bases; junction bases not matched to a gene: 11. The CDR3 protein is CASSTETSGGTGIQYF. The CDR3 nucleotides are TGTGCCAGCAGTACTGAGACTAGCGGGGGGACGGGCATTCAGTACTTC. Together with reference TRBV9 and TRBJ2-4, the CDR3 gives the full variable domain: DSGVTQTPKHLITATGQRVTLRCSPRSGDLSVYWYQQSLDQGLQFLIQYYNGEERAKGNILERFSAQQFPDLHSELNLSSLELGDSALYFCASSTETSGGTGIQYFGAGTRLSVL.

The chain uses TRBV15 and TRBJ2-4; D might be TRBD1 (6 bases). The ends were cut back, 9 bases at V and 3 bases at J, with 12 bases in the middle. Germline CDR1 reads LNHNV; CDR2 reads YYDKDF (reference sequence). The CDR3 loop spans 13 amino acids. CDR3: CATNRVDKNIQYF. The CDR3 DNA follows: TGTGCCACTAACAGGGTTGACAAAAACATTCAGTACTTC. Using reference TRBV15 and TRBJ2-4 for the parts outside the CDR3, the full variable domain is DAMVIQNPRYQVTQFGKPVTLSCSQTLNHNVMYWYQQKSSQAPKLLFHYYDKDFNNEADTPDNFQSRRPNTSFCFLDIRSPGLGDTAMYLCATNRVDKNIQYFGAGTRLSVL.

The rearrangement joins TRBV10-1 to TRBJ2-7; 8 nucleotides line up with TRBD1. The CDR3 sequence is 13 residues long. The trim removed 4 bases at V and 7 bases at J, leaving 6 bases unmatched. Germline CDR1 reads WNHNN; CDR2 reads SYGVQD (reference sequence). The CDR3 region is CASSVSGGTEQYF. CDR3 coding DNA: TGCGCCAGCAGTGTGTCAGGGGGCACAGAGCAGTACTTC.

In this sample, this clone turned up a few times. This chain's CDR3 is CASSQSGASGRNEQFF. In DNA, the CDR3 is TGTGCCAGCAGCCAAAGTGGGGCTAGCGGGAGGAATGAGCAGTTCTTC. The chain has TRBV14 and TRBJ2-1; the match to TRBD2 covers 11 bases. The J segment lost 7 bases and the V segment lost 2 bases, leaving 7 bases of the junction unmatched. The length of the CDR3 is 16 residues. The germline CDR1 and CDR2 sequences are SGHDN and FVKESK.

The chain combines TRBV15 with TRBJ1-6, with D hard to call. The CDR3 consists of 16 residues. The V end lost 0 bases, the J end lost 4 bases, and 10 bases lay between the germline ends. Germline-derived CDR1 and CDR2 are LNHNV and YYDKDF (reference sequence). In nucleotides, the CDR3 is TGTGCCACCAGCAGAGATGACGTATTTTATAATTCACCCCTCCACTTT. Protein: CATSRDDVFYNSPLHF.

This clone has just a few counts. This chain joins TRBV5-6 and TRBJ2-7; TRBD2 aligns across 9 bases. CDR3 length equals 12 residues. The V and J ends lost 3 bases and 6 bases, in that order; junction bases with no gene match: 1. Germline-derived CDR1 and CDR2 are SGHDT and YYEEEE. CDR3 loop: CASSSGLAEQYF. The CDR3 DNA follows: TGTGCCAGCAGCTCGGGACTAGCCGAGCAGTACTTC.

The chain combines TRBV11-2 with TRBJ2-7, with D possibly TRBD1 on 5 matching bases. The CDR3 has 13 amino acids. Germline loops: CDR1 SGHAT, CDR2 FQNNGV. V lost 4 bases and J lost 1, with 8 bases in between. The CDR3 spells CASSSQVSYEQYF. The CDR3 coding sequence is TGTGCCAGCAGCTCACAGGTATCCTACGAGCAGTACTTC.